These 26 T cell receptor beta chains share one sample of origin, sequenced in a study of spatial heterogeneity in lung cancer. TCRdb independently ran MiXCR on the 5' RACE reads; one entry per CDR3 protein. Among some 11,000 distinct CDR3 sequences, over 3% were seen once, and the ten largest hold approximately 55%. Documented time point: sample taken at primary tumor resection. TCRs were sequenced from unsorted whole RNA of tumor, nontumor lung or PBMC. Sequences were derived from PBMCs, sampled at surgery. Receptor source: a female donor with early-stage non-small cell lung cancer.

This clonotype was seen ten or more times. The library was prepared for alpha chains; this beta chain is a stray read, so its frequency means little. V gene TRBV29-1 combines with J gene TRBJ2-1; weak D call: TRBD1 (6 bases). This CDR3 is built from 11 residues. Trimming took off 7 bases at V and 6 bases at J, with 10 bases between the two ends. Germline CDR1 is SQVTM and CDR2 is ANQGSEA. The CDR3, as DNA: TGCAGCGGTGGACAGATCAATGAGCAGTTCTTC. Protein sequence: CSGGQINEQFF.

This clonotype has a handful of counts. A library made for alpha chains picked up this beta chain off target, so its size means little. The chain carries TRBV12-3 or TRBV12-4 and TRBJ2-1; either TRBD1 or TRBD2 may supply D (5 bases each). This CDR3 spans 16 amino acids. The V gene lost 9 bases and the J gene lost 1 base, with 19 bases spanning the gap. The CDR3 DNA reads TGTGCCAGAGATCCCATAGCTTGGGGGTCCTACAATGAGCAGTTCTTC. Protein product: CARDPIAWGSYNEQFF.

This clonotype was observed at least ten times. The library was built for alpha chains, so this beta chain is an off-target read and its size means little. The chain combines TRBV7-8 with TRBJ2-3, with 8 bases lining up with TRBD2. Trimming at V came to 0 bases and at J to 4 bases, leaving 3 bases not matched to a gene. The CDR3 loop spans 15 amino acids. CDR1 SGHVS and CDR2 FQNEAQ come from the germline V gene. The chain's CDR3 is CASSLAGLVADTQYF. CDR3 nucleotides: TGTGCCAGCAGCTTAGCGGGACTAGTTGCAGATACGCAGTATTTT.

This clonotype was picked up many times. Because the library targeted alpha chains, this beta chain is an off-target read whose size means little. The chain is built from TRBV30 and TRBJ2-3, with D hard to call. Trimming took off 8 bases at V and 5 bases at J, with 8 bases between the two ends. From germline, CDR1 is GTSNPN and CDR2 SVGIG (reference sequence). The CDR3 consists of 10 residues. The CDR3 region has the DNA TGTGCCCAAGGCATAGATACGCAGTATTTT. It encodes CAQGIDTQYF. Supplemented by reference TRBV30 and TRBJ2-3, the full variable domain reads SQTIHQWPATLVQPVGSPLSLECTVEGTSNPNLYWYRQAAGRGLQLLFYSVGIGQISSEVPQNLSASRPQDRQFILSSKKLLLSDSGFYLCAQGIDTQYFGPGTRLTVL.

This clonotype was seen at least ten times. This beta chain is an unintended read in a library built for alpha chains; its size means little. The chain has TRBV27 and TRBJ2-1; TRBD2 agrees at 10 bases. After removal of 5 bases from V and 2 bases from J, the junction contained 3 bases not matched to a gene. This CDR3 region has 15 residues. CDR1 MNHEY and CDR2 SMNVEV come from the germline V gene (reference sequence). DNA of the CDR3: TGTGCCAGCAGTCAAACTAGCGGGGCCTACAATGAGCAGTTCTTC. Protein: CASSQTSGAYNEQFF.

The table lists this clonotype with many counts. This beta chain slipped into a library made for alpha chains as a stray read, so its size is not meaningful. V gene TRBV28 combines with J gene TRBJ2-1, with 10 bases identical to TRBD1. Trimming took 5 bases from V and 2 from J; bases not matched to a gene: 6. The CDR3 covers 16 residues. Germline CDR1 MDHEN, CDR2 SYDVKM. In DNA, the CDR3 is TGTGCCAGCAGTCCCTCAGACAGGGGGCCCTACAATGAGCAGTTCTTC. This sequence encodes CASSPSDRGPYNEQFF. Variable domain in full (rest from reference TRBV28 and TRBJ2-1): DVKVTQSSRYLVKRTGEKVFLECVQDMDHENMFWYRQDPGLGLRLIYFSYDVKMKEKGDIPEGYSVSREKKERFSLILESASTNQTSMYLCASSPSDRGPYNEQFFGPGTRLTVL.

This clonotype has just a few counts. Within a library made for alpha chains, this beta chain is off target, and its count is uninformative. This sequence joins TRBV3-1 and TRBJ2-5; 10 bases align to TRBD2. The J segment lost 5 bases and the V segment lost 8 bases, leaving 8 bases of the junction unmatched. The CDR3 is made up of 14 amino acids. Germline values: CDR1 LGHDT, CDR2 YNNKEL (reference sequence). CDR3 in DNA: TGTGCCAGCTTCCCTAGCGGGAGTACGGAGACCCAGTACTTC. It yields the protein CASFPSGSTETQYF.

This clonotype has ten or more counts. This beta chain represents an off-target read in a library built for alpha chains; its size is of limited meaning. The V and J genes are TRBV29-1 and TRBJ1-2; TRBD1 matches at 9 bases. Germline-derived CDR1 and CDR2 are SQVTM and ANQGSEA. The CDR3 is made up of 14 amino acids. With 6 bases clipped from V and 8 bases from J, the junction kept 13 bases outside the gene matches. The CDR3 DNA reads as TGCAGCGTGGTCCGGGACAGGGAGTACCGGGGCTACACCTTC. This codes for CSVVRDREYRGYTF.

This clonotype was detected many times. This beta chain was picked up by a library intended for alpha chains and is off target, so its count carries little meaning. The rearrangement joins TRBV5-1 to TRBJ2-5; 12 bases line up with TRBD2. Germline V lookup: CDR1 SGHRS, CDR2 YFSETQ. The CDR3 is 17 amino acids. The ends lost 3 bases at V and 0 bases at J; junction bases unmatched: 6. CDR3 protein: CASSSNGLAGNQETQYF. The CDR3 nucleotides are TGCGCCAGCAGCTCGAACGGACTAGCGGGAAACCAAGAGACCCAGTACTTC.

This clonotype was observed many times. This beta chain is off target for a library built for alpha chains, so its abundance means little. The gene calls are TRBV4-2 and TRBJ2-1; D is uncertain. The germline CDR1 and CDR2 sequences are LGHNA and YNFKEQ. The CDR3 contains 15 residues. V lost 3 bases to trimming and J lost 2 bases, with 11 bases between them. CDR3: CASSQSPRAYNEQFF. The DNA of the CDR3 is TGTGCCAGCAGCCAGAGCCCTAGGGCCTACAATGAGCAGTTCTTC.

This clonotype was picked up many times. This beta chain turned up in a library designed for alpha chains; as an off-target read, its abundance says little. J is TRBJ2-5 and V is TRBV5-1; D possibly corresponds to TRBD2 (6 bases). Per the germline V gene, CDR1 is SGHRS and CDR2 is YFSETQ. V lost 1 base to trimming and J lost 4 bases, with 14 bases between them. The CDR3 contains 15 residues. CDR3 sequence (DNA): TGCGCCAGCAGCTTGCGGGGCGGGGTAGGAGAGACCCAGTACTTC. It specifies CASSLRGGVGETQYF. Full variable domain (outside the CDR3, taken from reference TRBV5-1 and TRBJ2-5): KAGVTQTPRYLIKTRGQQVTLSCSPISGHRSVSWYQQTPGQGLQFLFEYFSETQRNKGNFPGRFSGRQFSNSRSEMNVSTLELGDSALYLCASSLRGGVGETQYFGPGTRLLVL.

With regard to this clonotype: A much bigger clone sits one base away, suggesting this may be a read error. This beta chain is an unintended read in a library built for alpha chains; its size means little. This chain uses TRBV2 with TRBJ2-3; 9 bases fit TRBD1. The CDR3 is made up of 15 amino acids. CDR1 is SNHLY and CDR2 is FYNNEI in the germline V gene. V was pared by 3 bases and J by 3 bases, with 4 bases of the junction left unmatched. DNA of the CDR3: TGTGCCAGCAGTGAGGACAGGGGTGCTACAGATACGCAGTATTTT. As protein: CASSEDRGATDTQYF. Full variable domain (missing parts from reference TRBV2 and TRBJ2-3): EPEVTQTPSHQVTQMGQEVILRCVPISNHLYFYWYRQILGQKVEFLVSFYNNEISEKSEIFDDQFSVERPDGSNFTLKIRSTKLEDSAMYFCASSEDRGATDTQYFGPGTRLTVL.

This clonotype appeared many times. The library was designed around alpha chains, so this beta chain is a stray read whose abundance carries little weight. The J gene is TRBJ2-3, the V gene TRBV2; 7 nucleotides agree with TRBD2. This CDR3 region has 15 residues. Per germline, CDR1 SNHLY and CDR2 FYNNEI. With V trimmed by 4 bases and J by 2 bases, 6 bases remained unmatched. The CDR3 loop is CASSAGRGNTDTQYF. The DNA of the CDR3 is TGTGCCAGCAGTGCGGGGCGGGGGAACACAGATACGCAGTATTTT.

Notes on this clonotype: The library was prepared for alpha chains; this beta chain is a stray read, so its frequency means little. The V call is TRBV9, the J call TRBJ2-2, with TRBD2 identical over 10 bases. This CDR3 contains 17 residues. Germline V gene sequence: CDR1 SGDLS, CDR2 YYNGEE. The junction had 6 bases not matched to a gene; V was cut back by 1 base and J by 3 bases. CDR3 region: CASSVKGLAGDTGELFF. CDR3 in DNA: TGTGCCAGCAGCGTAAAAGGCCTAGCGGGAGACACCGGGGAGCTGTTTTTT.

A remark on this clonotype: This beta chain is a stray sequence in a library constructed for alpha chains; its clone size is not meaningful. The rearrangement uses TRBV5-1 and TRBJ1-6; TRBD1 agrees at 8 bases. CDR1 and CDR2 from the germline V gene are SGHRS and YFSETQ. The ends lost 0 bases at V and 4 bases at J; junction bases unmatched: 0. This CDR3 comprises 15 residues. CDR3 coding DNA: TGCGCCAGCAGCTTGGGACAGGGGTATAATTCACCCCTCCACTTT. It codes for CASSLGQGYNSPLHF. Based on the CDR3 plus reference TRBV5-1 and TRBJ1-6, the full variable domain is KAGVTQTPRYLIKTRGQQVTLSCSPISGHRSVSWYQQTPGQGLQFLFEYFSETQRNKGNFPGRFSGRQFSNSRSEMNVSTLELGDSALYLCASSLGQGYNSPLHFGNGTRLTVT.

This clonotype occurred many times. Little can be read into the size of this beta chain, an off-target read in a library designed for alpha chains. This rearrangement joins TRBV14 to TRBJ2-1; D not resolved. V lost 4 bases and J lost 12, with 16 bases in between. Germline assignment: CDR1 SGHDN and CDR2 FVKESK. This CDR3 is 13 amino acids long. The CDR3 nucleotides read TGTGCCAGCAGCCGAGATCTCAATAAGGGGCAGTTCTTC. Translating it yields CASSRDLNKGQFF.

This clonotype appeared many times. This beta chain is an unintended read in a library built for alpha chains; its size means little. The gene calls are TRBV6-4 and TRBJ2-7; D call uncertain. The germline V gene encodes CDR1 MRHNA and CDR2 SNTAGT. This CDR3 is built from 11 residues. Deletions cut 0 bases from V and 3 bases from J, with 0 bases between. The CDR3 DNA follows: TGTGCCAGCAGTGACTCCTACGAGCAGTACTTC. The encoded protein is CASSDSYEQYF.

This clonotype came up many times. This beta chain appears as a stray read in a library generated for alpha chains; its size is not informative. The CDR3 here is CASTSPPGPLHF. The CDR3 DNA reads TGTGCCAGCACCAGTCCTCCTGGGCCCCTCCACTTT. The V and J genes are TRBV2 and TRBJ1-6; D is unresolved. Trimming shortened V by 7 bases and J by 13 bases, and 14 bases separated the two germline ends. Germline assignment: CDR1 SNHLY and CDR2 FYNNEI. The CDR3 sequence is 12 residues long.

This clonotype was counted at least ten times. This beta chain is an unintended read in a library built for alpha chains; its size means little. The chain has TRBV29-1 and TRBJ2-7; D call uncertain. The CDR3 loop spans 14 amino acids. CDR1 is SQVTM, CDR2 ANQGSEA, per germline. The germline V and J ends were trimmed by 6 bases and 5 bases, with 20 bases remaining between them. The CDR3 here is CSVGEGWGLDEQYF. The CDR3 DNA follows: TGCAGCGTGGGTGAAGGTTGGGGTCTCGACGAGCAGTACTTC.

This clonotype rates as medium-sized. This beta chain is off target for a library built for alpha chains, so its abundance means little. The chain uses TRBV28 and TRBJ1-4, with a tentative D call TRBD1 (6 bases). The CDR3 spans 15 residues. Trimming left V 6 bases short and J 3 bases short, with 14 bases between. Germline CDR1 reads MDHEN; CDR2 reads SYDVKM. CDR3 amino acids: CASSTGTAANEKLFF. The CDR3 DNA sequence: TGTGCCAGCAGCACAGGGACGGCGGCTAATGAAAAACTGTTTTTT.

This clonotype was seen at least ten times. The library was prepared for alpha chains; this beta chain is a stray read, so its frequency means little. The CDR3 DNA reads TGTGCCAGCAGGGGTTCAGGGAACGAGGGTTACGAGCAGTACTTC. Residues: CASRGSGNEGYEQYF. This rearrangement joins TRBV28 to TRBJ2-7; D is possibly TRBD1 or TRBD2 (5 bases each). The length of the CDR3 is 15 residues. V was trimmed by 6 bases and J by 4 bases, leaving 19 bases between them. Germline V gene lookup returns CDR1 MDHEN and CDR2 SYDVKM.

Many counts were recorded for this clonotype. This beta chain slipped into a library made for alpha chains as a stray read, so its size is not meaningful. The V gene is TRBV7-9, the J gene TRBJ2-1; the D gene is possibly TRBD2 (6 bases). This CDR3 spans 15 amino acids. Germline V lookup: CDR1 SEHNR, CDR2 FQNEAQ (reference sequence). Between the trimmed V and J ends, which lost 3 bases and 8 bases, there was a span of 17 bases. The DNA of the CDR3 is TGTGCCAGCAGCTTTCAGACTAGGTCTGTTCATGAGCAGTTCTTC. Amino acid sequence: CASSFQTRSVHEQFF.

This clonotype was seen repeatedly, ten times or more. Little can be read into the size of this beta chain, an off-target read in a library designed for alpha chains. The chain joins TRBV6-6 to TRBJ2-1; weak D call: TRBD2 (6 bases). There are 14 residues in the CDR3. Looked up from germline, CDR1 is MNHNY and CDR2 is SVGAGI (reference sequence). The V end lost 2 bases, the J end lost 4 bases, and 9 bases lay between the germline ends. This CDR3 reads CASSYGGVYNEQFF. The CDR3 DNA sequence: TGTGCCAGCAGTTACGGCGGGGTATACAATGAGCAGTTCTTC.

This clonotype was observed at least ten times. This beta chain slipped into a library made for alpha chains as a stray read, so its size is not meaningful. The J gene is TRBJ2-5, the V gene TRBV11-2, with 7 bases that match TRBD1. Looked up from germline, CDR1 is SGHAT and CDR2 is FQNNGV. V lost 6 bases to trimming and J lost 1 base; unmatched junction nucleotides: 8. The CDR3 extends over 15 amino acids. As DNA, the CDR3 is TGTGCCAGCAGGCCTTCCCAGGGGGTCCAAGAGACCCAGTACTTC. Encoded protein: CASRPSQGVQETQYF. Combining the CDR3 with reference TRBV11-2 and TRBJ2-5 gives the whole variable domain EAGVAQSPRYKIIEKRQSVAFWCNPISGHATLYWYQQILGQGPKLLIQFQNNGVVDDSQLPKDRFSAERLKGVDSTLKIQPAKLEDSAVYLCASRPSQGVQETQYFGPGTRLLVL.

In this sample, this clonotype turned up many times. Found in a library prepared for alpha chains, this beta chain is an off-target read, and its abundance has little meaning. The chain links TRBV30 to TRBJ1-2; possibly TRBD1 for D (6 bases). Per germline, CDR1 GTSNPN and CDR2 SVGIG (reference sequence). This CDR3 contains 14 residues. Trimming cost V 0 bases and J 2 bases, with 10 bases left between them. CDR3 sequence reads: CAWSVRQGNYGYTF. The CDR3 DNA sequence: TGTGCCTGGAGTGTAAGGCAGGGGAACTATGGCTACACCTTC.

Ten or more counts support this clonotype. The junction departs from germline at one end; a sequencing error may be responsible. A library prepared for alpha chains yielded this beta chain as an off-target read; its size is of little meaning. The chain has TRBV7-2 and TRBJ2-7; 16 bases map to TRBD2. This CDR3 spans 15 amino acids. Germline values: CDR1 SGHTA, CDR2 FQGNSA. The CDR3 DNA follows: TGTGCCAGCAGCCCCCAGGGGGGACTAGCGGGGGGGAACGACTTC. Its protein product is CASSPQGGLAGGNDF.